This T cell receptor (beta chain) came from a study of CD8 T cells in ankylosing spondylitis. Each TCR beta library was made by quantitative 5'-RACE that incorporated molecular barcodes. One entry per CDR3 protein, called by TCRdb with MiXCR from the 5' RACE reads. The sample carries approximately 130,000 distinct CDR3 sequences, 10% to 12% recorded once. General study findings and limits: Clones that were linked to disease were CD8+ and were relatively rare in peripheral blood. One TCR beta motif, made up of roughly eight highly homologous variants, appeared characteristic of ankylosing spondylitis blood.

CDR1 SEHNR and CDR2 FQNEAQ come from the germline V gene (reference sequence). There are 13 residues in the CDR3. Concerning this clonotype itself: Antigen unknown. This may arise from a read error, as a much more abundant clone is one base away.

Sequencing was carried out using blood, either unsorted or a sorted T cell fraction (not recorded which). This receptor was obtained from a female donor with ankylosing spondylitis or in good health (not recorded which). The chain recombines TRBV7-9 with TRBJ2-1; D remains ambiguous. The CDR3 nucleotides are TGTTCCAGCAGCTTAGTGTCGGGTCATGAGCAGTTCTTC. As protein: CSSSLVSGHEQFF.